These T cell receptor beta chains were read from a single sample in a study of blood T cell repertoires in COVID-19. Data came from immunoSEQ multiplex PCR; TCRdb stores just in-frame clones and leaves some out. The data hold 200,000 or so clones, with almost 90% observed a single time. Sequenced input: peripheral blood. These receptors came from a woman aged 55-75 years with acute or convalescent COVID-19. The CDR3 runs from the conserved cysteine through the conserved F or W. D genes are given only for firm matches. Size values are once, few and many counts, or a class for expanded clones, and some rows have none.

cdr3_nt: TGTGCCTGGAGGAGGGGACAGCCAAATCAGCCCCAGCATTTT
cdr3_aa: CAWRRGQPNQPQHF
v_call: TRBV30
j_call: TRBJ1-5
clone_size: few
d_call: TRBD1

cdr3_nt: TGTGCCAGCAGGGGACTAGCGGGAGGGGCCCACTTGGGAAATGAGCAGTTCTTC
cdr3_aa: CASRGLAGGAHLGNEQFF
v_call: TRBV2
j_call: TRBJ2-1
clone_size: once
d_call: TRBD2

cdr3_nt: TGTGCCAGCAGTCTCCAGACCGGCGGGGGTACCGGGGAGCTGTTTTTT
cdr3_aa: CASSLQTGGGTGELFF
v_call: TRBV7-9
j_call: TRBJ2-2
clone_size: NA
d_call: TRBD2

cdr3_nt: TGTGCCTGGATAGGGGACAGCTCCTATGGCTACACCTTC
cdr3_aa: CAWIGDSSYGYTF
v_call: TRBV30
j_call: TRBJ1-2
clone_size: NA
d_call: TRBD1

cdr3_nt: TGTGCCTGGAGTGTAAAGCGGGCCAGGGAGCATAATGAAGCTTTCTTT
cdr3_aa: CAWSVKRAREHNEAFF
v_call: TRBV30
j_call: TRBJ1-1
clone_size: NA
d_call: NA

cdr3_nt: TGTGCCAGCAGTACCGGGACAGGGACTGTGGGGACCCAGTACTTC
cdr3_aa: CASSTGTGTVGTQYF
v_call: TRBV6-5
j_call: TRBJ2-5
clone_size: many
d_call: TRBD1

cdr3_nt: TGTGCCTGGAGTGTCGGTAGCTCTGGAAACACCATATATTTT
cdr3_aa: CAWSVGSSGNTIYF
v_call: TRBV30
j_call: TRBJ1-3
clone_size: NA
d_call: NA

cdr3_nt: TGTGCCAGCAGCTGGCGGGAGGGCCTCGCAGATACGCAGTATTTT
cdr3_aa: CASSWREGLADTQYF
v_call: TRBV7-2
j_call: TRBJ2-3
clone_size: once
d_call: TRBD2

cdr3_nt: TGTGCCAGCAGCTACTACTCCGGGACAGGGAACACTGAAGCTTTCTTT
cdr3_aa: CASSYYSGTGNTEAFF
v_call: TRBV5-5
j_call: TRBJ1-1
clone_size: NA
d_call: TRBD1

cdr3_nt: TGTGCCAGCAGCGCCCTCCCGGGACAGGGGGACACTGAAGCTTTCTTT
cdr3_aa: CASSALPGQGDTEAFF
v_call: TRBV9
j_call: TRBJ1-1
clone_size: NA
d_call: TRBD1

cdr3_nt: TGTGCCAGCAGTTGGACAGAAAACAATTCACCCCTCCACTTT
cdr3_aa: CASSWTENNSPLHF
v_call: TRBV27
j_call: TRBJ1-6
clone_size: NA
d_call: NA

cdr3_nt: TGTGCCAGCAGCCAAGGACAGGGGTCCGGTGTTCCGCAGTATTTT
cdr3_aa: CASSQGQGSGVPQYF
v_call: TRBV3-1/TRBV3-2
j_call: TRBJ2-3
clone_size: once
d_call: TRBD1

cdr3_nt: TGTGCCAGCATTTCGTTCTACCTTCTCCCCGATGGCTACACCTTC
cdr3_aa: CASISFYLLPDGYTF
v_call: TRBV25-1
j_call: TRBJ1-2
clone_size: NA
d_call: NA

cdr3_nt: TGTGCCAGTAGTATAGGACAGGGTCGATCTGGAAACACCATATATTTT
cdr3_aa: CASSIGQGRSGNTIYF
v_call: TRBV19
j_call: TRBJ1-3
clone_size: NA
d_call: TRBD1

cdr3_nt: TGTGCCACCGGAAGGGGTACCGGGGAGCTGTTTTTT
cdr3_aa: CATGRGTGELFF
v_call: TRBV24-1
j_call: TRBJ2-2
clone_size: few
d_call: NA

cdr3_nt: TGCAGCGTTTCAGATCATGAGCAGTTCTTC
cdr3_aa: CSVSDHEQFF
v_call: TRBV29-1
j_call: TRBJ2-1
clone_size: NA
d_call: NA

cdr3_nt: TGCGCCAGCAGTGAGTCGAGGAGCTCTGGGGCCAACGTCCTGACTTTC
cdr3_aa: CASSESRSSGANVLTF
v_call: TRBV10-2
j_call: TRBJ2-6
clone_size: NA
d_call: NA

cdr3_nt: TGCGCCAGCAGCCAACAACCACAGGGCTCCTACACCGGGGAGCTGTTTTTT
cdr3_aa: CASSQQPQGSYTGELFF
v_call: TRBV4-3
j_call: TRBJ2-2
clone_size: NA
d_call: NA

cdr3_nt: TGTGCCTGGAGTGGGGCGGGAGGATCTTTTGGAAACACCATATATTTT
cdr3_aa: CAWSGAGGSFGNTIYF
v_call: TRBV30
j_call: TRBJ1-3
clone_size: NA
d_call: NA

cdr3_nt: TGTGCCAGTAGTATAACCCCTACAGGGGCACATGGCTACACCTTC
cdr3_aa: CASSITPTGAHGYTF
v_call: TRBV19
j_call: TRBJ1-2
clone_size: NA
d_call: TRBD1

cdr3_nt: TGTGCCAGCAGCCAAGTCTCGTTCTATGGCTACACCTTC
cdr3_aa: CASSQVSFYGYTF
v_call: TRBV3-1/TRBV3-2
j_call: TRBJ1-2
clone_size: NA
d_call: NA

cdr3_nt: TGTGCCAGCAGGTTATTGGACACGGACACCGGGGAGCTGTTTTTT
cdr3_aa: CASRLLDTDTGELFF
v_call: TRBV28
j_call: TRBJ2-2
clone_size: NA
d_call: NA

cdr3_nt: TGTGCCAGCAGTGAGGGGACTAGCGGCGCCAGGCAGTTCTTC
cdr3_aa: CASSEGTSGARQFF
v_call: TRBV6-1
j_call: TRBJ2-1
clone_size: NA
d_call: TRBD2

cdr3_nt: TGTGCCAGCAGCCGCGGTACAGGGGATAGTTCACCCCTCCACTTT
cdr3_aa: CASSRGTGDSSPLHF
v_call: TRBV3-1/TRBV3-2
j_call: TRBJ1-6
clone_size: once
d_call: TRBD1

cdr3_nt: TGTGCCAGCAGTTACGAGCGTCAGGGAAGAAATGAGCAGTTCTTC
cdr3_aa: CASSYERQGRNEQFF
v_call: TRBV6-6
j_call: TRBJ2-1
clone_size: NA
d_call: NA

cdr3_nt: TGTGCCAGCAGTTCCCTCAGGGGACTAGCGAACACTGAAGCTTTCTTT
cdr3_aa: CASSSLRGLANTEAFF
v_call: TRBV27
j_call: TRBJ1-1
clone_size: NA
d_call: NA

cdr3_nt: TGCGCCAGCAGCTTAACAGCCCTCGTCAACATTCAGTACTTC
cdr3_aa: CASSLTALVNIQYF
v_call: TRBV5-1
j_call: TRBJ2-4
clone_size: NA
d_call: NA

cdr3_nt: TGCGCCAGCAGTCAATCAGGCGTCAGACTTCTAACTAATGAAAAACTGTTTTTT
cdr3_aa: CASSQSGVRLLTNEKLFF
v_call: TRBV23-1
j_call: TRBJ1-4
clone_size: NA
d_call: NA

cdr3_nt: TGCGCCAGCAGTAACAACAGGGAGAGCTCTGGAAACACCATATATTTT
cdr3_aa: CASSNNRESSGNTIYF
v_call: TRBV10-2
j_call: TRBJ1-3
clone_size: NA
d_call: NA

cdr3_nt: TGTGCCTGGAGTGTACGGGTACCCGGAGGAGGCTACACCTTC
cdr3_aa: CAWSVRVPGGGYTF
v_call: TRBV30
j_call: TRBJ1-2
clone_size: NA
d_call: NA

cdr3_nt: TGTGCCAGCAGCCAAGATAGGGGCAAGGGAGAAAAACTGTTTTTT
cdr3_aa: CASSQDRGKGEKLFF
v_call: TRBV4-2
j_call: TRBJ1-4
clone_size: NA
d_call: NA

cdr3_nt: TGTGCCAGTAGTATTCCAGGGAACACTGAAGCTTTCTTT
cdr3_aa: CASSIPGNTEAFF
v_call: TRBV19
j_call: TRBJ1-1
clone_size: NA
d_call: NA

cdr3_nt: TGTGCCAGCCGTCGGGGGGCGAGCACAGATACGCAGTATTTT
cdr3_aa: CASRRGASTDTQYF
v_call: TRBV6-5
j_call: TRBJ2-3
clone_size: NA
d_call: NA

cdr3_nt: TGTGCCAGCAGCTTTAGCGGGAGGGTAGGAGAGACCCAGTACTTC
cdr3_aa: CASSFSGRVGETQYF
v_call: TRBV5-6
j_call: TRBJ2-5
clone_size: NA
d_call: TRBD2

cdr3_nt: TGTGCCAGCAGTTTACCGGGACAGGGCCCCTACGAGCAGTACTTC
cdr3_aa: CASSLPGQGPYEQYF
v_call: TRBV27
j_call: TRBJ2-7
clone_size: NA
d_call: TRBD1

cdr3_nt: TGTGCCAGCAGGCGGACAGGGGAGTTTTTCGGGGAGCTGTTTTTT
cdr3_aa: CASRRTGEFFGELFF
v_call: TRBV28
j_call: TRBJ2-2
clone_size: NA
d_call: TRBD1

cdr3_nt: TGTGCCAGCAGCCCGGGGGGGGTCTCTTACACCGGGGAGCTGTTTTTT
cdr3_aa: CASSPGGVSYTGELFF
v_call: TRBV6-4
j_call: TRBJ2-2
clone_size: NA
d_call: TRBD2

cdr3_nt: TGTGCCTGGAGTCAACCGACAAAGCAGTACTTC
cdr3_aa: CAWSQPTKQYF
v_call: TRBV30
j_call: TRBJ2-7
clone_size: NA
d_call: NA

cdr3_nt: TGTGCCAGCAGTCCCCCGGCAGGACTAGGTATCCATGAGCAGTTCTTC
cdr3_aa: CASSPPAGLGIHEQFF
v_call: TRBV27
j_call: TRBJ2-1
clone_size: NA
d_call: TRBD2

cdr3_nt: TGTGCCAGCAGTGCCGTCTCGGGGTCGGGCTACTATGGCTACACCTTC
cdr3_aa: CASSAVSGSGYYGYTF
v_call: TRBV6-4
j_call: TRBJ1-2
clone_size: once
d_call: NA

cdr3_nt: TGTGCCAGTAGTACTTTGGACAGCATTAATGGAAACACCATATATTTT
cdr3_aa: CASSTLDSINGNTIYF
v_call: TRBV19
j_call: TRBJ1-3
clone_size: NA
d_call: NA

cdr3_nt: TGCGCCAGCAGCCAAGATTGGGTAGCGGGAGTCGTCGGAAACCAAGAGACCCAGTACTTC
cdr3_aa: CASSQDWVAGVVGNQETQYF
v_call: TRBV4-1
j_call: TRBJ2-5
clone_size: few
d_call: TRBD2

cdr3_nt: TGTGCCAGCAGTCTCTGGGCCTCAGGGATTCCCCAGTACTTC
cdr3_aa: CASSLWASGIPQYF
v_call: TRBV28
j_call: TRBJ2-5
clone_size: NA
d_call: NA

cdr3_nt: TGTGCCAGCAGTGGTGCAGGGAATGCAAATCAGCCCCAGCATTTT
cdr3_aa: CASSGAGNANQPQHF
v_call: TRBV2
j_call: TRBJ1-5
clone_size: NA
d_call: NA

cdr3_nt: TGTGCCAGCAGCGGTATAGGGGGGGGTTACAATGAGCAGTTCTTC
cdr3_aa: CASSGIGGGYNEQFF
v_call: TRBV7-2
j_call: TRBJ2-1
clone_size: NA
d_call: NA

cdr3_nt: TGTGCCTGGTACGACAGCTACTATGGCTACACCTTC
cdr3_aa: CAWYDSYYGYTF
v_call: TRBV30
j_call: TRBJ1-2
clone_size: few
d_call: NA

cdr3_nt: TGTGCCCTCCGGGACAAGTCCTACGAGCAGTACTTC
cdr3_aa: CALRDKSYEQYF
v_call: TRBV2
j_call: TRBJ2-7
clone_size: NA
d_call: NA

cdr3_nt: TGTGCCAGCCGCCGCTCCCGGGACAGGGAAGATACTGAAGCTTTCTTT
cdr3_aa: CASRRSRDREDTEAFF
v_call: TRBV27
j_call: TRBJ1-1
clone_size: NA
d_call: TRBD1

cdr3_nt: TGTGCTAGTGGTTTGCTCCAGGGTCAGCCCCAGCATTTT
cdr3_aa: CASGLLQGQPQHF
v_call: TRBV12-5
j_call: TRBJ1-5
clone_size: NA
d_call: NA

cdr3_nt: TGTGCCACCAGCAGAGTTAGCGGGAGCATCAATGAGCAGTTCTTC
cdr3_aa: CATSRVSGSINEQFF
v_call: TRBV15
j_call: TRBJ2-1
clone_size: NA
d_call: TRBD2

cdr3_nt: TGTGCCAGTAGTATAGTATGGCGGGGCTCCTACAATGAGCAGTTCTTC
cdr3_aa: CASSIVWRGSYNEQFF
v_call: TRBV19
j_call: TRBJ2-1
clone_size: NA
d_call: NA

cdr3_nt: TGTGCCAGCAGCTTGTGGAACCGGGGCACCGGGGAGCTGTTTTTT
cdr3_aa: CASSLWNRGTGELFF
v_call: TRBV5-4
j_call: TRBJ2-2
clone_size: NA
d_call: NA

cdr3_nt: TGTGCCAGCAGCTTAGGGGAGGTTCTGGCCCAGTACTTC
cdr3_aa: CASSLGEVLAQYF
v_call: TRBV11-2
j_call: TRBJ2-5
clone_size: NA
d_call: NA

cdr3_nt: TGTGCCAGCAGTGGGGAGGTGACAACTAATGAAAAACTGTTTTTT
cdr3_aa: CASSGEVTTNEKLFF
v_call: TRBV2
j_call: TRBJ1-4
clone_size: NA
d_call: NA